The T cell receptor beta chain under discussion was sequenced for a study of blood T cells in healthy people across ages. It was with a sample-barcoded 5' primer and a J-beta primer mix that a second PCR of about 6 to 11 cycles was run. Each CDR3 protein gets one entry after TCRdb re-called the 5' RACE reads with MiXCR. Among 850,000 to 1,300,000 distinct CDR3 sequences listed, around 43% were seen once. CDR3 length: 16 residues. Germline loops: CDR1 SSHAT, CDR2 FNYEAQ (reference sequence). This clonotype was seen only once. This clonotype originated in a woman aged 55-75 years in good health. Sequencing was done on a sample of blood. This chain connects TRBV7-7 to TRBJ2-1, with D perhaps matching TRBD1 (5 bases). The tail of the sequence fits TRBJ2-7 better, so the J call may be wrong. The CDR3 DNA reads TGTGCCAGCAGCTTATCAGGGTCGGGCTCCTACAATGAGCAGTACTTC. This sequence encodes CASSLSGSGSYNEQYF.